This T cell receptor (beta chain) is drawn from a study of Ad26.COV2.S vaccination and SARS-CoV-2 variants. The assay was immunoSEQ multiplex PCR, and TCRdb's table has in-frame clones only and misses some. Of about 380,000 clones listed, 80% to 90% are singletons. Indicated treatment: 15 to 20 received Ad26.COV2.S at low or high dose, single or two shots; about 5 received placebo; per-sample allocation not given. The study sampled participants on day 63 after the first vaccine or placebo injection. V dropped 8 bases and J dropped 3; count of bases not matched to a gene: 3. Germline-derived CDR1 and CDR2 are SNHLY and FYNNEI. CDR3 size: 14 residues.

The clonotype was recovered from a person between 18 and 59 years old who received the Ad26.COV2.S COVID-19 vaccine or a placebo. Sequences were derived from peripheral blood, sampled in a trial of Ad26.COV2.S vaccine versus placebo. The gene calls are TRBV2 and TRBJ2-7, with 14 bases identical to TRBD2. The CDR3 nucleotides read TGTGCCAGCGGGGGACTAGCGGGGGTCTACGAGCAGTACTTC. This gives the protein CASGGLAGVYEQYF.